Listed below are T cell receptor beta chains from one sample, sequenced in a study of T cells in localized non-small cell lung cancer. TCRdb's copy holds only in-frame clones and misses some; the assay was immunoSEQ multiplex PCR. This table holds more than 15,000 clones, roughly 90% found once. Sample: peripheral blood, taken before any cancer treatment. These receptors were obtained from a man aged 40 to 75 with stage I lung adenocarcinoma. Both conserved end residues are trimmed from each CDR3. Part of the rows lack a size; the others show once, few, many or a class for expanded clones.

size: NA
J: TRBJ1-1
V: TRBV18
CDR3: ASSLGGGEAF

size: NA
J: TRBJ2-2
V: TRBV5-1
CDR3: ASQGAGRGVGGELF

size: few
J: TRBJ1-5
V: TRBV19
CDR3: ASSSWDTFNQPQH

size: NA
J: TRBJ1-5
V: TRBV30
CDR3: AWSVAGASNQPQH

size: NA
J: TRBJ2-3
V: TRBV19
CDR3: ASSSYSTDTQY

size: NA
J: TRBJ2-7
V: TRBV28
CDR3: ASSLARDGYEQY

size: large
J: TRBJ2-5
V: TRBV7-2
CDR3: ASSRDRGGETQY

size: once
J: TRBJ2-2
V: TRBV7-2
CDR3: ASSLRGLAGVGDTGELF

size: NA
J: TRBJ2-5
V: TRBV29-1
CDR3: SVTSGRGETQY

size: NA
J: TRBJ2-7
V: TRBV6-1
CDR3: ASNNFPYYEQY

size: NA
J: TRBJ2-1
V: TRBV2
CDR3: ASSSTSGVHNEQF

size: NA
J: TRBJ1-3
V: TRBV5-1
CDR3: ASSADEAGNTIY

size: NA
J: TRBJ1-3
V: TRBV27
CDR3: ASFPIGGNTIY

size: NA
J: TRBJ2-5
V: TRBV7-7
CDR3: ASSRLSETQY

size: NA
J: TRBJ1-1
V: TRBV5-1
CDR3: ASRGEGGAF

size: NA
J: TRBJ1-1
V: TRBV21-1
CDR3: ASSRGTVHIAEAF

size: once
J: TRBJ2-3
V: TRBV11-2
CDR3: ASRPGLAMTQY

size: NA
J: TRBJ1-5
V: TRBV18
CDR3: ASSPPGQGGRQPQH

size: NA
J: TRBJ1-3
V: TRBV30
CDR3: AWSLGNTIY

size: NA
J: TRBJ2-1
V: TRBV7-2
CDR3: ASSELGLAASSYNEQF

size: NA
J: TRBJ1-3
V: TRBV18
CDR3: ASSPRRLDTIY

size: NA
J: TRBJ1-2
V: TRBV6-4
CDR3: ASSSYLGDGYT

size: NA
J: TRBJ1-6
V: TRBV15
CDR3: ATSRAGRANSPLH

size: NA
J: TRBJ2-3
V: TRBV6-5
CDR3: ASRSGGTDTQY

size: NA
J: TRBJ1-5
V: TRBV19
CDR3: ASSIGGGGPREPQH

size: few
J: TRBJ2-3
V: TRBV15
CDR3: ATSSSVGMDTQY

size: NA
J: TRBJ2-7
V: TRBV19
CDR3: ASSMNGQYEQY

size: NA
J: TRBJ2-1
V: TRBV6-5
CDR3: ASRIRDRGGNEQF